The 22 T cell receptor beta chains given below trace back to one sample, sequenced in a study of T cells of healthy individuals. A single record per CDR3 protein comes from TCRdb applying MiXCR to the 5' RACE reads. The sample contains tens of thousands of distinct CDR3 sequences, roughly 17% of which appear only once. These receptors were taken from a human donor in good health.

At least ten counts were recorded for this clonotype. CDR3 DNA: TGTGCCAGCAGCCAAGACGGGACGGTGAATACGCAGTATTTT. It is translated as CASSQDGTVNTQYF. The J gene is TRBJ2-3, the V gene TRBV4-2; perhaps D is TRBD1 or TRBD2 (5 bases each). V was trimmed by 0 bases and J by 7 bases, leaving 11 bases between them. This CDR3 has 14 amino acids. Germline assignment: CDR1 LGHNA and CDR2 YNFKEQ.

This clonotype was recorded a few times. The CDR3 DNA follows: TGCGCCAGCAGCGCACAGGGAGCTCTTGGCTACACCTTC. Its translation is CASSAQGALGYTF. The chain has TRBV5-1 and TRBJ1-2, with a weak D call TRBD1 (6 bases). V lost 4 bases and J lost 7, with 14 bases in between. Germline values: CDR1 SGHRS, CDR2 YFSETQ. The CDR3 spans 13 residues.

This clonotype was detected ten times or more. V and J are TRBV2 and TRBJ2-2; TRBD2 matches 14 bases. With V trimmed by 7 bases and J by 6 bases, 7 bases remained unmatched. CDR1 and CDR2 from the germline V gene are SNHLY and FYNNEI. The CDR3 contains 16 residues. CDR3 in DNA: TGTGCCAGCACCCCGGGACTAGCGGGAGTGGCCGGGGAGCTGTTTTTT. Amino acids: CASTPGLAGVAGELFF.

This clonotype has ten or more counts. The V call is TRBV9, the J call TRBJ2-1; weak D call: TRBD2 (6 bases). Trimming shortened V by 0 bases and J by 8 bases, and 15 bases separated the two germline ends. This CDR3 contains 15 residues. CDR1 SGDLS and CDR2 YYNGEE come from the germline V gene. The CDR3 sequence is CASSVVGGGGDEQFF. CDR3 DNA: TGTGCCAGCAGCGTAGTTGGGGGAGGAGGTGATGAGCAGTTCTTC.

The genes are TRBV20-1 and TRBJ2-7; the D is unclear. Germline-derived CDR1 and CDR2 are DFQATT and SNEGSKA (reference sequence). The CDR3 sequence is 14 residues long. The V end was cut by 5 bases, the J end by 4 bases, with 18 bases between. CDR3 region: CSADVPTPPYEQYF. CDR3 nucleotide sequence: TGCAGTGCTGACGTACCAACCCCCCCTTACGAGCAGTACTTC.

Many counts were recorded for this clonotype. The V and J genes are TRBV19 and TRBJ2-1; D not resolved. V was cut by 2 bases and J by 4 bases, with 9 bases left in between. Germline loops: CDR1 LNHDA, CDR2 SQIVND (reference sequence). This CDR3 has 14 amino acids. The CDR3 loop reads CASSISFAYNEQFF. CDR3 coding DNA: TGTGCCAGTAGTATAAGTTTTGCTTACAATGAGCAGTTCTTC.

This clonotype was counted a few times. The rearrangement links TRBV27 to TRBJ1-1; TRBD1 aligns across 11 bases. The trim removed 5 bases at V and 10 bases at J, leaving 9 bases unmatched. Germline V gene data show CDR1 as MNHEY and CDR2 as SMNVEV (reference sequence). This CDR3 has 14 residues. Here the CDR3 reads CASSPAGQGAGAFF. CDR3 bases: TGTGCCAGCAGTCCCGCCGGACAGGGGGCTGGAGCTTTCTTT.

In this sample, this clonotype turned up many times. V and J are TRBV18 and TRBJ2-7, with a weak D call TRBD2 (6 bases). The CDR3 has 14 residues. The V and J ends lost 2 bases and 5 bases respectively, with 13 bases between them. Germline values: CDR1 KGHSH, CDR2 LQKENI. The CDR3 is CASSPMSGTDEQYF. As DNA, the CDR3 is TGTGCCAGCTCACCAATGTCCGGGACTGACGAGCAGTACTTC.

About this clonotype itself: A read error may be the cause here, since a much bigger clone is one base away. The chain recombines TRBV4-3 with TRBJ2-7, with TRBD2 matching 14 bases. V lost 3 bases, J lost 5 bases, and 6 bases stayed unmatched. Germline V gene lookup returns CDR1 LGHNA and CDR2 YSLEER. The CDR3 length is 16 residues. CDR3: CASSHSGTSGSNEQYF. The CDR3 DNA sequence: TGCGCCAGCAGCCACTCCGGGACTAGCGGGAGCAACGAGCAGTACTTC.

This clonotype came up a few times. The J gene is TRBJ2-7, the V gene TRBV3-1, with a weak D call TRBD2 (6 bases). The V end was cut by 0 bases, the J end by 6 bases, with 6 bases between. Germline values: CDR1 LGHDT, CDR2 YNNKEL (reference sequence). This CDR3 has 12 amino acids. For the CDR3, the DNA is TGTGCCAGCAGCCAAGAGGGAGGCGAGCAGTACTTC. Protein sequence: CASSQEGGEQYF.

The chain links TRBV20-1 to TRBJ2-1; D is unresolved. Deletions cut 6 bases from V and 8 bases from J, with 8 bases between. Germline V gives CDR1 DFQATT, CDR2 SNEGSKA (reference sequence). This CDR3 comprises 10 residues. CDR3 loop: CSAGWDEQFF. The DNA for the CDR3 is TGCAGTGCAGGGTGGGATGAGCAGTTCTTC.

This clonotype was picked up a small number of times. J is TRBJ1-6 and V is TRBV3-1, with D uncertain. Looked up from germline, CDR1 is LGHDT and CDR2 is YNNKEL (reference sequence). Trimming took 4 bases from V and 7 from J, leaving 17 bases between them. This CDR3 contains 16 residues. CDR3 sequence: CASSRDIATVNSPLHF. CDR3 coding DNA: TGTGCCAGCAGCCGAGATATAGCGACGGTCAATTCACCCCTCCACTTT.

The chain uses TRBV5-6 and TRBJ2-7; possible D gene TRBD2, 6 bases. The CDR3 is made up of 18 amino acids. Trimming removed 0 bases from V and 2 bases from J, with 21 bases in between. Germline values: CDR1 SGHDT, CDR2 YYEEEE. The CDR3: CASSLGGRDLSITYEQYF. In DNA form, the CDR3 reads TGTGCCAGCAGCTTGGGGGGCCGGGACTTATCTATTACCTACGAGCAGTACTTC.

This clonotype occurred many times. The V and J genes are TRBV7-6 and TRBJ2-1; 9 bases fit TRBD1. Germline trimming cut 1 base from V and 4 bases from J; bases unmatched to any gene: 5. In germline, CDR1 is SGHVS, CDR2 FNYEAQ. The CDR3 runs 16 residues. The DNA of the CDR3 is TGTGCCAGCAGCTTAGAGACCGGGACAGGGTACAATGAGCAGTTCTTC. It is translated as CASSLETGTGYNEQFF.

This clonotype was observed a few times. The chain joins TRBV9 to TRBJ2-5, with D possibly TRBD2 on 6 matching bases. The CDR3 is 14 amino acids. Germline loops: CDR1 SGDLS, CDR2 YYNGEE. The ends were cut back, 2 bases at V and 5 bases at J, with 13 bases in the middle. The CDR3: CASSVYGGEETQYF. The CDR3 coding sequence is TGTGCCAGCAGCGTCTATGGAGGGGAGGAGACCCAGTACTTC.

This clonotype occurred many times. The gene calls are TRBV10-2 and TRBJ1-6; D call uncertain. The CDR3 is 14 residues long. The V and J ends lost 1 base and 7 bases respectively, with 8 bases between them. Looked up from germline, CDR1 is WSHSY and CDR2 is SAAADI. This CDR3 is CASSELGSNSPLHF. The CDR3 DNA reads TGCGCCAGCAGTGAGTTGGGATCGAATTCACCCCTCCACTTT.

This clonotype was picked up many times. V gene TRBV20-1 combines with J gene TRBJ1-2; D is perhaps TRBD1 (6 bases). V was pared by 4 bases and J by 2 bases, with 17 bases between. The CDR3 loop spans 15 amino acids. The germline CDR1 and CDR2 sequences are DFQATT and SNEGSKA (reference sequence). CDR3 bases: TGCAGTGCTATCGACAAAACAGGGATAAACTATGGCTACACCTTC. Residues: CSAIDKTGINYGYTF.

This clonotype was seen repeatedly, ten times or more. The chain combines TRBV12-3 or TRBV12-4 with TRBJ1-2; 7 bases fit TRBD1. J gave up 4 bases and V 4 bases, and 3 bases lay outside the gene matches. CDR3 size: 13 residues. Here the CDR3 DNA reads TGTGCCAGCAGTTCTACAGGGGCCTATGGCTACACCTTC. It yields the protein CASSSTGAYGYTF.

Ten or more counts support this clonotype. The chain is built from TRBV5-1 and TRBJ2-5; 13 bases align to TRBD2. V dropped 4 bases and J dropped 2; count of bases not matched to a gene: 8. The CDR3 sequence is 17 residues long. Germline V gene sequence: CDR1 SGHRS, CDR2 YFSETQ. In nucleotides, the CDR3 is TGCGCCAGCAGCCAGGGACTAGCGGGACTAAAGCAAGAGACCCAGTACTTC. Amino acids: CASSQGLAGLKQETQYF.

The rearrangement links TRBV7-9 to TRBJ2-6, with unresolved D. Per germline, CDR1 SEHNR and CDR2 FQNEAQ (reference sequence). This CDR3 is built from 15 residues. V lost 5 bases to trimming and J lost 0 bases, with 8 bases between them. The CDR3 loop reads CASSLGYSGANVLTF. CDR3 in DNA: TGTGCCAGCAGCCTCGGGTACTCTGGGGCCAACGTCCTGACTTTC.

The chain couples TRBV6-5 to TRBJ2-4, with 9 bases fitting TRBD1. The germline V gene encodes CDR1 MNHEY and CDR2 SVGAGI. The junction had 12 bases not matched to a gene; V was cut back by 4 bases and J by 2 bases. This CDR3 comprises 18 residues. This chain's CDR3 is CASSSGQGLIQTKNIQYF. CDR3 nucleotides: TGTGCCAGCAGTTCGGGACAGGGTTTGATTCAGACCAAAAACATTCAGTACTTC.

This clonotype was recorded many times. The V gene is TRBV24-1, the J gene TRBJ2-3, with TRBD2 identical over 7 bases. This CDR3 contains 14 residues. Germline-derived CDR1 and CDR2 are KGHDR and SFDVKD. V gave up 3 bases and J gave up 4 bases; unmatched junction bases: 3. The CDR3, as DNA: TGTGCCACCAGTGATCGGGGGGACGCAGATACGCAGTATTTT. Amino acids: CATSDRGDADTQYF.